Below, one TCR beta chain is given with its context. TCRdb re-derived calls from the RT-PCR reads in MiXCR, one entry per CDR3 protein. The sample lists more than 600,000 distinct CDR3 sequences, over 12% seen once, with roughly 3.9% in the top ten. Trimming took 6 bases from V and 5 from J; bases not matched to a gene: 7. The CDR3 length is 14 residues. The gene calls are TRBV12-3 or TRBV12-4 and TRBJ2-5, with TRBD1 matching over 9 bases. What was sequenced was memory CD4+ T cells from blood. The receptor's source is a female donor in good health, serving as a healthy control. CDR3: CASRPDRGGETQYF. The CDR3 DNA reads as TGTGCCAGCAGGCCAGACAGGGGGGGGGAGACCCAGTACTTC.